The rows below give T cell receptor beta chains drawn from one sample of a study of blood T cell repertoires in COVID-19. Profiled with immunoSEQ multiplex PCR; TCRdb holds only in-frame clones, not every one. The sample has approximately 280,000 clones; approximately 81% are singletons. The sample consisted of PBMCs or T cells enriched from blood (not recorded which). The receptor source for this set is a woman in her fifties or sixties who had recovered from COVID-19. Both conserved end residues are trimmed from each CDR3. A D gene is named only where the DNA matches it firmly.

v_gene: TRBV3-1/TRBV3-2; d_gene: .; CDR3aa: ASSQVGGANYEQY
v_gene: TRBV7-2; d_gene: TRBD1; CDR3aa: ASSSRQGRGNEKLF
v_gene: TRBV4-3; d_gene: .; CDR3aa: ASSQDWPGKSSYEQY
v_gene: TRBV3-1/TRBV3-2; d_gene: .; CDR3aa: ASSLRTDFYEQY
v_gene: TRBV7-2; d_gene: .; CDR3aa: ASSPRAGYTDTQY
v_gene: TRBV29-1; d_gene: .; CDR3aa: SVVLRAFRVAVTDTQY
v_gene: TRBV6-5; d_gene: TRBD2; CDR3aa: ASSPGTSGTYEQY
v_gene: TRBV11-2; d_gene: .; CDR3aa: ASSSSGYNEQF
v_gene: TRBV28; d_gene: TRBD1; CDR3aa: ASSYTGDKQY
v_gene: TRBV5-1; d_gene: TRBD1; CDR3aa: ASSPTGLGEAF
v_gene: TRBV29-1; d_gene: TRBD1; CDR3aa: SVRDRGYNEQF
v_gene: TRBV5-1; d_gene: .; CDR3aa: ASSTTTLRKTEAF
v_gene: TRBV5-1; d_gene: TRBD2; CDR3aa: ASSYPPGGYNEQF
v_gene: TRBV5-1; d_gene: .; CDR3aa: ASSLRLEAHEQF